This entry lists 21 T cell receptor beta chains sequenced from one sample in a study of blood T cell repertoires in COVID-19. Assay: immunoSEQ multiplex PCR; the TCRdb copy retains only in-frame clones and omits some. The sample consists of 120,000 or so clones, about four fifths of them appearing once. Specimen: peripheral blood. Receptors originate from a young man with COVID-19, enrolled during active disease.

The CDR3 is CASSLGDRGRKDTQYF. CDR3 in DNA: TGTGCCAGCAGCTTGGGGGACAGGGGGCGGAAAGATACGCAGTATTTT. The J gene is TRBJ2-3, the V gene TRBV5-5; 12 positions agree with TRBD1. The CDR3 sequence is 16 residues long. The germline V gene has CDR1 SGHKS and CDR2 YYEKEE (reference sequence). With V trimmed by 0 bases and J by 5 bases, 4 bases remained unmatched.

This chain uses TRBV21-1 with TRBJ2-5; the table's D call of TRBD1 was not tested on the DNA. TRBV21-1 is tagged as a pseudogene. The CDR3 consists of 16 residues. The CDR3, as DNA: TGTGCCAGCAGCAAAGGTAACAGGGGGATGCAAGAGACCCAGTACTTC. Protein: CASSKGNRGMQETQYF.

The gene calls are TRBV21-1 and TRBJ1-3; the D call TRBD1 from the table was never checked on the DNA. TRBV21-1 is deemed a pseudogene. The CDR3 covers 19 residues. This CDR3 is CASSSLTLPGTGAGNTIYF. In nucleotides, the CDR3 is TGTGCCAGCAGCTCACTTACCCTTCCCGGGACAGGGGCTGGAAACACCATATATTTT.

This chain connects TRBV9 to TRBJ1-2; possibly TRBD1 for D (6 bases). Trimming removed 2 bases at V and 4 bases at J, with 15 bases between. Germline V gene sequence: CDR1 SGDLS, CDR2 YYNGEE. The CDR3 is 15 amino acids. The CDR3 here is CASSVFPGGSYGYTF. Here the CDR3 DNA reads TGTGCCAGCAGCGTCTTTCCGGGGGGCAGCTATGGCTACACCTTC.

This clone has a single count. This chain links TRBV7-2 with TRBJ1-5; D remains unclear. V lost 7 bases and J lost 1, with 8 bases in between. This CDR3 region has 13 residues. From germline, CDR1 is SGHTA and CDR2 FQGNSA. The DNA of the CDR3 is TGTGCCAGCAAAGGGAGCAGCAATCAGCCCCAGCATTTT. Protein product: CASKGSSNQPQHF.

This chain joins TRBV7-3 and TRBJ2-3; maybe TRBD2 (6 bases). The CDR3 contains 15 residues. CDR1 SGHTA and CDR2 FQGTGA come from the germline V gene. V gave up 5 bases and J gave up 2 bases, with 14 bases separating them. This CDR3 reads CASSLAGGATDTQYF. CDR3 sequence (DNA): TGTGCCAGCAGCCTGGCAGGCGGGGCCACAGATACGCAGTATTTT.

The V call is TRBV4-2, the J call TRBJ2-7; D might be TRBD2 (5 bases). V gave up 0 bases and J gave up 3 bases, with 15 bases separating them. This CDR3 has 16 amino acids. Germline CDR1 reads LGHNA; CDR2 reads YNFKEQ. CDR3 nucleotide sequence: TGTGCCAGCAGCCAAGATGATACTGGAGGCGGCTACGAGCAGTACTTC. Its translation: CASSQDDTGGGYEQYF.

Worth noting for this clone: Other nucleotide sequences in the sample specify the same CDR3. J is TRBJ1-2 and V is TRBV30; D may be TRBD1 (6 bases). Germline assignment: CDR1 GTSNPN and CDR2 SVGIG (reference sequence). The CDR3 sequence is 12 residues long. The V gene lost 1 base and the J gene lost 7 bases, with 10 bases spanning the gap. CDR3 nucleotide sequence: TGTGCCTGGAGTGAACAGGGCGGTGGCTACACCTTC. Translated: CAWSEQGGGYTF.

V usage is TRBV30 and J usage is TRBJ2-7; 7 nucleotides match TRBD1. The trim removed 2 bases at V and 3 bases at J, leaving 10 bases unmatched. Looked up from germline, CDR1 is GTSNPN and CDR2 is SVGIG (reference sequence). The CDR3 is 15 amino acids. CDR3 sequence (DNA): TGTGCCTGGAGTCCCTCCCGACAGGGAAACTACGAGCAGTACTTC. Translation: CAWSPSRQGNYEQYF.

The chain uses TRBV7-9 and TRBJ2-4, with 7 bases matching TRBD1. CDR3 length: 17 amino acids. The germline gives CDR1 SEHNR, CDR2 FQNEAQ (reference sequence). Trimming removed 0 bases from V and 1 base from J; junction bases left unmatched: 6. CDR3 in amino acids: CASSLARGGFAKNIQYF. In DNA, the CDR3 is TGTGCCAGCAGCTTAGCGAGAGGGGGCTTTGCCAAAAACATTCAGTACTTC.

The chain recombines TRBV12-3 or TRBV12-4 with TRBJ2-2; D remains unclear. The CDR3 covers 12 residues. The ends were cut back, 5 bases at V and 6 bases at J, with 7 bases in the middle. The DNA of the CDR3 is TGTGCCAGCAGTCCCTACTCCGGGGAGCTGTTTTTT. Translating it yields CASSPYSGELFF.

The chain joins TRBV5-1 to TRBJ1-4; D remains ambiguous. The CDR3 has 14 residues. Germline lookup yields CDR1 SGHRS and CDR2 YFSETQ. The V end was cut by 4 bases, the J end by 4 bases, with 11 bases between. The CDR3 spells CASSPQALNEKLFF. For the CDR3, the DNA is TGCGCCAGCAGCCCTCAGGCCCTTAATGAAAAACTGTTTTTT.

The chain couples TRBV6-5 to TRBJ1-2; tentatively, D is TRBD1 (5 bases). Trimming left V 0 bases short and J 3 bases short, with 11 bases between. CDR1 and CDR2 from the germline V gene are MNHEY and SVGAGI. CDR3 length: 15 residues. CDR3 nucleotides: TGTGCCAGCAGTTACTCGATAGTCAGGGACTATGGCTACACCTTC. It specifies CASSYSIVRDYGYTF.

V gene TRBV7-9 combines with J gene TRBJ1-6; 8 bases fit TRBD1. This CDR3 region has 14 residues. Germline V gives CDR1 SEHNR, CDR2 FQNEAQ (reference sequence). J lost 12 bases, V lost 1 base, and 5 bases had no gene match. CDR3 amino acids: CASSLGQGRGPLHF. CDR3 nucleotide sequence: TGTGCCAGCAGCTTAGGACAGGGGAGAGGACCCCTCCACTTT.

The CDR3 protein is CSVVRAAHEVLETQYF. CDR3 nucleotides: TGCAGCGTTGTGAGGGCGGCGCATGAGGTGTTAGAGACCCAGTACTTC. This chain joins TRBV29-1 and TRBJ2-5; a possible D gene is TRBD2 (5 bases). The CDR3 loop spans 16 amino acids. Trimming removed 4 bases from V and 4 bases from J, with 22 bases in between. In germline, CDR1 is SQVTM, CDR2 ANQGSEA. Looking up the rest from reference TRBV29-1 and TRBJ2-5 gives the full variable domain: SAVISQKPSRDICQRGTSLTIQCQVDSQVTMMFWYRQQPGQSLTLIATANQGSEATYESGFVIDKFPISRPNLTFSTLTVSNMSPEDSSIYLCSVVRAAHEVLETQYFGPGTRLLVL.

The sample holds a few counts of this clone. The CDR3 is CASSQDRAGTQYF. The DNA for the CDR3 is TGCGCCAGCAGCCAGGACAGGGCTGGGACCCAGTACTTC. The chain has TRBV5-1 and TRBJ2-5; 8 nucleotides match TRBD1. The CDR3 totals 13 residues. CDR1 and CDR2 from the germline V gene are SGHRS and YFSETQ. Trimming at V came to 4 bases and at J to 7 bases, leaving 6 bases not matched to a gene.

V gene TRBV19 combines with J gene TRBJ1-2, with D uncertain. Germline loops: CDR1 LNHDA, CDR2 SQIVND (reference sequence). This CDR3 contains 12 residues. Trimming removed 3 bases at V and 7 bases at J, with 9 bases between. The CDR3 DNA sequence: TGTGCCAGTAGTATGGGAGGTTCTGGCTACACCTTC. Protein product: CASSMGGSGYTF.

J is TRBJ1-1 and V is TRBV6-1; D is perhaps TRBD1 (5 bases). The CDR3 is made up of 15 amino acids. Trimming removed 6 bases from V and 1 base from J, with 15 bases in between. Germline V gene data show CDR1 as MNHNS and CDR2 as SASEGT. The CDR3 sequence: CASRAGRGKNTEAFF. The CDR3 DNA follows: TGTGCCAGCAGAGCCGGGAGGGGAAAGAACACTGAAGCTTTCTTT.

This clone was counted a single time. This sequence joins TRBV2 and TRBJ1-6; D gene unclear. This CDR3 region has 15 residues. Germline V CDR1 and CDR2: SNHLY, FYNNEI. V gave up 2 bases and J gave up 7 bases, with 12 bases separating them. Here the CDR3 reads CASSERHLGNSPLHF. CDR3 bases: TGTGCCAGCAGTGAAAGACACCTTGGGAATTCACCCCTCCACTTT.

The chain is built from TRBV28 and TRBJ2-5; the match to TRBD2 covers 10 bases. CDR3 length: 14 residues. Germline V lookup: CDR1 MDHEN, CDR2 SYDVKM. J was trimmed by 5 bases and V by 7 bases; bases with no gene match: 7. The CDR3 DNA is TGTGCCAGCAATCCTAGCGGGGGCAAGGAGACCCAGTACTTC. Translated: CASNPSGGKETQYF.

This clone turned up a few times. The genes are TRBV4-3 and TRBJ2-7; 9 nucleotides match TRBD1. This CDR3 is 15 amino acids long. Germline V lookup: CDR1 LGHNA, CDR2 YSLEER. V lost 3 bases and J lost 5; bases outside the gene matches: 8. CDR3 loop: CASSHPGQGINEQYF. CDR3 DNA: TGCGCCAGCAGCCACCCGGGACAGGGTATCAACGAGCAGTACTTC.